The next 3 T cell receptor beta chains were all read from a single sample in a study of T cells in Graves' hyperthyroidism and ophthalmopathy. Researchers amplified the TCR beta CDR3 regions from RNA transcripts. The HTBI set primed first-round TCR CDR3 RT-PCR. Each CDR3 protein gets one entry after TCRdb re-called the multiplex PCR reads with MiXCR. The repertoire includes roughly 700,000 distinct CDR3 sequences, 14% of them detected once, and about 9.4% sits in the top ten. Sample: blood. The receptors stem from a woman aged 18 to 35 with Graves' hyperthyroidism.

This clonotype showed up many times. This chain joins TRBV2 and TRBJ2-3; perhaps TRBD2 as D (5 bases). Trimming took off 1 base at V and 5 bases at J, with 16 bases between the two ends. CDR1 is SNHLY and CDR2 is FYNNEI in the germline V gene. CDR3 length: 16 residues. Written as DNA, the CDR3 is TGTGCCAGCAGTGAAGAGGGTCCGACGGCGGGAGATACGCAGTATTTT. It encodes CASSEEGPTAGDTQYF.

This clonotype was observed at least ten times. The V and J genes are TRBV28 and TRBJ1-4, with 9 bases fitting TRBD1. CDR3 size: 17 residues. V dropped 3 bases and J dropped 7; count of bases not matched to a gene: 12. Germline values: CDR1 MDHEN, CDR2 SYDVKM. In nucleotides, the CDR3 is TGTGCCAGCAGTTTGGGGGAAGAGGGGACAGGGCCTGAAAAACTGTTTTTT. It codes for CASSLGEEGTGPEKLFF.

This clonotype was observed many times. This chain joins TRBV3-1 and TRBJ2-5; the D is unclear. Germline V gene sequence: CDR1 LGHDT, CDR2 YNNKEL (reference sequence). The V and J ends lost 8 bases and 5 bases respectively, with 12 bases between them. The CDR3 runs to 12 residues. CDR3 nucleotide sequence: TGTGCCAGCGGAAAACTCGGGGAGACCCAGTACTTC. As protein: CASGKLGETQYF.